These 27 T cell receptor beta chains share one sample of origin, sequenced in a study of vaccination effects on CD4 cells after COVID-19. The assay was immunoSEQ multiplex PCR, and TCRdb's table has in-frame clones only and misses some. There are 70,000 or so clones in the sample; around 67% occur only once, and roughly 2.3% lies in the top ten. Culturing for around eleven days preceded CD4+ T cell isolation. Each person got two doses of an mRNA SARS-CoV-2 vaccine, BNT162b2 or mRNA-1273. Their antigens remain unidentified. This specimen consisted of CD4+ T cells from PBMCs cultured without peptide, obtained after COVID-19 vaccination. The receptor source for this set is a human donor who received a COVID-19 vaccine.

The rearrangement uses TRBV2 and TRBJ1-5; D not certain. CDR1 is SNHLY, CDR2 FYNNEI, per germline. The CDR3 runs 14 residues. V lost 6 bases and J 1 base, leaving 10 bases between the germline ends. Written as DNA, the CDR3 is TGTGCCAGCAGGCAAGACAACAGCAATCAGCCCCAGCATTTT. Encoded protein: CASRQDNSNQPQHF.

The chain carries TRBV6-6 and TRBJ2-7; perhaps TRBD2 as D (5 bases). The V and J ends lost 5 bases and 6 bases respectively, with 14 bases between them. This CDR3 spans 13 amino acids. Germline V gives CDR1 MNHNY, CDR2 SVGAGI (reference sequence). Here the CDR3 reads CASSLLRGSEQYV. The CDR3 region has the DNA TGTGCCAGCAGTCTCTTACGGGGTTCCGAGCAGTACGTC.

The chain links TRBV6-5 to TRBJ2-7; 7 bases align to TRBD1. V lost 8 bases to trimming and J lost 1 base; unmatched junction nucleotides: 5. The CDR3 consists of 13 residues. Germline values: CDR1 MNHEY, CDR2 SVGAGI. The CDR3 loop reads CASRTGASYEQYV. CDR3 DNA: TGTGCCAGCCGAACAGGGGCGTCCTACGAGCAGTACGTC.

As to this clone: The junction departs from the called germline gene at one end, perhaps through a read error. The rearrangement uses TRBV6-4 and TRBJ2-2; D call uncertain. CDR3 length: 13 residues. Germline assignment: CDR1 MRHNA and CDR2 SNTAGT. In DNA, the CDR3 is TGTGCCAGCAGCGACTTAAAGTCCGGGGAGCTGTTTTTT. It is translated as CASSDLKSGELFF.

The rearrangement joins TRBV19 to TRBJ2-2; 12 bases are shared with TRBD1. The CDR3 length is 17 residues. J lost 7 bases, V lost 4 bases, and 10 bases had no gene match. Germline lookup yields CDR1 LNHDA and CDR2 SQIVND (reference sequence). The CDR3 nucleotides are TGTGCCAGTAGTAAGTCCGGGACAGGGGGCTTCATCGGGGAGCTGTTTTTT. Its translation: CASSKSGTGGFIGELFF. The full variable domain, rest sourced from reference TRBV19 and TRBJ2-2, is DGGITQSPKYLFRKEGQNVTLSCEQNLNHDAMYWYRQDPGQGLRLIYYSQIVNDFQKGDIAEGYSVSREKKESFPLTVTSAQKNPTAFYLCASSKSGTGGFIGELFFGEGSRLTVL.

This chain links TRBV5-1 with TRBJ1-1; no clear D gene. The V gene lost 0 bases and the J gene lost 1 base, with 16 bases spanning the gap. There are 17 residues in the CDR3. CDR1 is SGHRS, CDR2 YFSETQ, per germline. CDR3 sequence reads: CASSLGGGWSGNTEAFF. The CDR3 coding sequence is TGCGCCAGCAGCTTGGGGGGAGGCTGGTCTGGGAACACTGAAGCTTTCTTT.

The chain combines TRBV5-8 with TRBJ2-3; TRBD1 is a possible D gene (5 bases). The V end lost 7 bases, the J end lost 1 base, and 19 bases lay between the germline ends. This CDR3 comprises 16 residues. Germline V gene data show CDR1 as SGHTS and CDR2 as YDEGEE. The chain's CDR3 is CASPGVPGYRTDTQYF. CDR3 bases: TGTGCCAGCCCAGGAGTTCCAGGGTATCGCACAGATACGCAGTATTTT. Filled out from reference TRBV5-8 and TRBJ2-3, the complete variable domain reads EAGVTQSPTHLIKTRGQQATLRCSPISGHTSVYWYQQALGLGLQFLLWYDEGEERNRGNFPPRFSGRQFPNYSSELNVNALELEDSALYLCASPGVPGYRTDTQYFGPGTRLTVL.

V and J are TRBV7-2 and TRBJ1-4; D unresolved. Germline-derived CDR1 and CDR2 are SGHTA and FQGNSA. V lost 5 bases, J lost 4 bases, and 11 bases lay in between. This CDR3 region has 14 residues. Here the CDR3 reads CASSLRLNNEKLFF. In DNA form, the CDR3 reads TGTGCCAGCAGCCTCCGACTCAATAATGAAAAACTGTTTTTT.

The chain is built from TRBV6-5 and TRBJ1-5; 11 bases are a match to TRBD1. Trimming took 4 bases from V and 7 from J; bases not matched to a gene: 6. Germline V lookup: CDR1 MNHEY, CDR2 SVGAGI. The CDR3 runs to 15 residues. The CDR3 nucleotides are TGTGCCAGCAGTTCACGGGACAGGGGGTACCAGCCCCAGCATTTT. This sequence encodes CASSSRDRGYQPQHF.

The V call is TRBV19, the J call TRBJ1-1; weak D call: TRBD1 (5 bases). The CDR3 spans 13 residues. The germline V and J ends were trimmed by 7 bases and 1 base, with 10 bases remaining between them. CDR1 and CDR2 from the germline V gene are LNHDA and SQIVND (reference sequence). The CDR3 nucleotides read TGTGCCAGTAAGGGACGGGGGAACACTGAAGCTTTCTTT. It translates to CASKGRGNTEAFF.

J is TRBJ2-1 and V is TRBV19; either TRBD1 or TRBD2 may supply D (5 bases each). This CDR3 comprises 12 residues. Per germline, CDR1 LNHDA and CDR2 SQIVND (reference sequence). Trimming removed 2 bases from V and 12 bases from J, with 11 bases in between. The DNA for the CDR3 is TGTGCCAGTAGTATAAAGGGGAGAGGGCAGTTCTTC. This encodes CASSIKGRGQFF. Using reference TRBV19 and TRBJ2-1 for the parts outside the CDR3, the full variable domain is DGGITQSPKYLFRKEGQNVTLSCEQNLNHDAMYWYRQDPGQGLRLIYYSQIVNDFQKGDIAEGYSVSREKKESFPLTVTSAQKNPTAFYLCASSIKGRGQFFGPGTRLTVL.

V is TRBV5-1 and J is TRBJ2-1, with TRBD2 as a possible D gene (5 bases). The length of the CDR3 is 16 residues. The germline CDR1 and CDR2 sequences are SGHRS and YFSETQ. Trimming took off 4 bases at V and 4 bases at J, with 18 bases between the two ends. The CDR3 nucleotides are TGCGCCAGCAGCAAACGGACTGGAATCCTTTACAATGAGCAGTTCTTC. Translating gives CASSKRTGILYNEQFF.

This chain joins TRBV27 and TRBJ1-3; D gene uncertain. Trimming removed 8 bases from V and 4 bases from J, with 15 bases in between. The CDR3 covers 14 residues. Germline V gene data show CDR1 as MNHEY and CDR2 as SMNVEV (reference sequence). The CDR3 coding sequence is TGTGCCAGCTCGCGGTCGGGCGTCGGAAACACCATATATTTT. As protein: CASSRSGVGNTIYF.

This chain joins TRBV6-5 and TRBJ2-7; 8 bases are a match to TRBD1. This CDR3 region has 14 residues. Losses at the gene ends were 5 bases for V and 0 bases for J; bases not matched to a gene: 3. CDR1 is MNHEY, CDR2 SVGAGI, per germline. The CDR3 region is CASSRQGSSYEQYV. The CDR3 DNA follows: TGTGCCAGCAGTCGACAGGGGAGCTCCTACGAGCAGTACGTC.

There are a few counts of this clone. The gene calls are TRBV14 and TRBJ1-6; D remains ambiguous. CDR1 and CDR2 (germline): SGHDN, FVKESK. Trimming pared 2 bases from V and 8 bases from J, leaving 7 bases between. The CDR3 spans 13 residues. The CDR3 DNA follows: TGTGCCAGCAGCCAATTGACCTATTCACCCCTCCACTTT. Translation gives CASSQLTYSPLHF.

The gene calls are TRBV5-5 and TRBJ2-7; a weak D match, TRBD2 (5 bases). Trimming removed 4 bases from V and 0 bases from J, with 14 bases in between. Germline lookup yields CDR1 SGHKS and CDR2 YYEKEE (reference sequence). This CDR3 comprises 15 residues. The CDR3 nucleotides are TGTGCCAGCAGCCTACGACGCGAGGGCTCCTACGAGCAGTACGTC. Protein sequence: CASSLRREGSYEQYV.

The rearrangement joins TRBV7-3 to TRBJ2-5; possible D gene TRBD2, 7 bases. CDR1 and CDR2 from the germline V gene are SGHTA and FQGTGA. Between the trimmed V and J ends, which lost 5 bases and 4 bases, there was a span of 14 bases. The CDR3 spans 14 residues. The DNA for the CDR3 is TGTGCCAGCAGCCAAACGAGGGGGGGAGAGACCCAGTACTTC. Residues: CASSQTRGGETQYF.

CDR3 DNA: TGTGCCGGACAGGGGGAGATAAACACCGGGGAGCTGTTTTTT. Its translation is CAGQGEINTGELFF. The chain carries TRBV30 and TRBJ2-2, with 10 positions matching TRBD1. The CDR3 runs to 14 residues. From germline, CDR1 is GTSNPN and CDR2 SVGIG (reference sequence). Trimming took 8 bases from V and 2 from J; bases not matched to a gene: 5. The variable domain in full, completed from reference TRBV30 and TRBJ2-2, reads SQTIHQWPATLVQPVGSPLSLECTVEGTSNPNLYWYRQAAGRGLQLLFYSVGIGQISSEVPQNLSASRPQDRQFILSSKKLLLSDSGFYLCAGQGEINTGELFFGEGSRLTVL.

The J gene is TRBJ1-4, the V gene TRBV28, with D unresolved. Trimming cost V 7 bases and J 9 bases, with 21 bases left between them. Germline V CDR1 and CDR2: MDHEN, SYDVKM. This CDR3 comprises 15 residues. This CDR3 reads CASTDRRANGKKLFF. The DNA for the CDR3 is TGTGCCAGCACCGACCGCCGAGCAAATGGGAAAAAACTGTTTTTT.

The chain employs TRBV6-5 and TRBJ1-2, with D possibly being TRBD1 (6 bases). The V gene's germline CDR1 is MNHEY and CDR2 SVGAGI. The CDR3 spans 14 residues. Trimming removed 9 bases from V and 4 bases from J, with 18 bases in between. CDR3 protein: CASGGSRQSYGYTF. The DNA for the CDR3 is TGTGCCAGTGGGGGCAGCCGTCAATCCTATGGCTACACCTTC.

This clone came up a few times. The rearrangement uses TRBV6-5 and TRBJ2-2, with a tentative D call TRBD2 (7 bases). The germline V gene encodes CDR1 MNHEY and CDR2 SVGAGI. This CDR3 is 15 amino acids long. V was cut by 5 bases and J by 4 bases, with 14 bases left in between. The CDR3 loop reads CASSTRGQPTGELFF. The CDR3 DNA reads TGTGCCAGCAGTACGCGGGGGCAGCCCACCGGGGAGCTGTTTTTT.

CDR3 sequence reads: CASSSPKSSTDTQYF. The CDR3 DNA reads as TGCGCCAGCAGCTCCCCAAAGTCTAGCACAGATACGCAGTATTTT. The chain has TRBV5-1 and TRBJ2-3; no definite D call. The CDR3 is made up of 15 amino acids. V lost 3 bases, J lost 0 bases, and 11 bases lay in between. The germline gives CDR1 SGHRS, CDR2 YFSETQ.

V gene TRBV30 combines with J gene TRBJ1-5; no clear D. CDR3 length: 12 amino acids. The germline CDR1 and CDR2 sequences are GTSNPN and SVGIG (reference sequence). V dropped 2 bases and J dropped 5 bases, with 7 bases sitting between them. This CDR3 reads CAWSSSYQPQHF. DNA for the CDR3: TGTGCCTGGAGTTCATCCTATCAGCCCCAGCATTTT.

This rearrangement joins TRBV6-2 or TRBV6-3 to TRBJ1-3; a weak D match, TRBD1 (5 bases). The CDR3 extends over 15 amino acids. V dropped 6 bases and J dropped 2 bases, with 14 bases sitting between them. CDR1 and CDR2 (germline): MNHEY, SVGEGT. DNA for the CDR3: TGTGCCAGCAGCAGGGCCGGGGGTCCTGGAAACACCATATATTTT. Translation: CASSRAGGPGNTIYF.

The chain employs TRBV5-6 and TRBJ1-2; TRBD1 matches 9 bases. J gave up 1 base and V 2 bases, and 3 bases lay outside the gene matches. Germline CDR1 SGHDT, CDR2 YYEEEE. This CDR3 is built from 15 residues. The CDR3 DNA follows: TGTGCCAGCAGCTTACCGGGACAGGGTAACTATGGCTACACCTTC. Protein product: CASSLPGQGNYGYTF.

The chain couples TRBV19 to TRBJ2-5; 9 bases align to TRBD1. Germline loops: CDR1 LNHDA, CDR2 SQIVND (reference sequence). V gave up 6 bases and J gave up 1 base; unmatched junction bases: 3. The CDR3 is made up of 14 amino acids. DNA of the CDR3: TGTGCCAGTAGCTTACAGGGGGCCCAAGAGACCCAGTACTTC. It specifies CASSLQGAQETQYF.

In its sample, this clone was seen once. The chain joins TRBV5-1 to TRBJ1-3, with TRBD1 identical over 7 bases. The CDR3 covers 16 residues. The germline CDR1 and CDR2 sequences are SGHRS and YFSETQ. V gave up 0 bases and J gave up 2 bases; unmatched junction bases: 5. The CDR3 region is CASSLVTGATGNTIYF. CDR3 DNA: TGCGCCAGCAGCTTGGTCACAGGGGCCACTGGAAACACCATATATTTT.